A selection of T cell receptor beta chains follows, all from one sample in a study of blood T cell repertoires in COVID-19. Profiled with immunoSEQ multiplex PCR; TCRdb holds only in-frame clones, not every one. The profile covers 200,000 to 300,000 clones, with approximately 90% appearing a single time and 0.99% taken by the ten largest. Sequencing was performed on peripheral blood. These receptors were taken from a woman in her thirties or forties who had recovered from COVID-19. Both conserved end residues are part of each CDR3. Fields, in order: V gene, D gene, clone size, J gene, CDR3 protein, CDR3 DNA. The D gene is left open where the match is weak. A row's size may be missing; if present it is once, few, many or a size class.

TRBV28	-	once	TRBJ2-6	CASSISGPGANVLTF	TGTGCCAGCAGTATTAGCGGACCTGGGGCCAACGTCCTGACTTTC
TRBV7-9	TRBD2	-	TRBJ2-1	CASSPGGGRGEQFF	TGTGCCAGCAGCCCCGGGGGGGGGCGGGGTGAGCAGTTCTTC
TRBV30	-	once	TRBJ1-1	CAWTGAAYTEAFF	TGTGCCTGGACAGGGGCGGCCTACACTGAAGCTTTCTTT
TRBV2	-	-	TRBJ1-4	CASSRRGRATNEKLFF	TGTGCCAGCAGCCGCAGGGGAAGGGCAACTAATGAAAAACTGTTTTTT
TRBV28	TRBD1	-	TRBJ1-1	CASTIGQVRAFF	TGTGCCAGCACCATCGGACAGGTCAGAGCTTTCTTT
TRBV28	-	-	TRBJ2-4	CASSPTPRNIQYF	TGTGCCAGCAGTCCTACCCCCAGGAACATTCAGTACTTC
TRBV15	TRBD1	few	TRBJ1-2	CASGQGRPNYGYTF	TGTGCCTCCGGACAGGGTCGCCCTAACTATGGCTACACCTTC
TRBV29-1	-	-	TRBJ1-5	CSVEDPDNYGQHF	TGCAGCGTTGAAGACCCCGACAATTATGGCCAGCATTTT
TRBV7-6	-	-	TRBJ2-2	CASRKGAGELFF	TGTGCCAGCAGGAAGGGGGCCGGGGAGCTGTTTTTT
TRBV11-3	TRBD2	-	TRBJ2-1	CASSKYPATSGGGYNEQFF	TGTGCCAGCAGCAAATACCCCGCGACTAGCGGGGGGGGGTACAATGAGCAGTTCTTC
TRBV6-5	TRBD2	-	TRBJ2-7	CASSYSGLGYEQYF	TGTGCCAGCAGTTACTCGGGACTAGGCTACGAGCAGTACTTC
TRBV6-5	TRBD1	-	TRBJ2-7	CASSPRGQVVYEQYF	TGTGCCAGCAGTCCCCGGGGACAGGTGGTCTACGAGCAGTACTTC
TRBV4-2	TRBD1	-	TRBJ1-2	CASSPRQGEGYGYTF	TGTGCCAGCAGCCCCCGACAGGGGGAGGGCTATGGCTACACCTTC
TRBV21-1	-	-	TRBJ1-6	CATPGQGLAYNSPLHF	TGTGCCACCCCCGGGCAGGGCCTAGCCTATAATTCACCCCTCCACTTT
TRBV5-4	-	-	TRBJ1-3	CASTQWGGSTGNTIYF	TGTGCCAGCACCCAGTGGGGAGGGTCAACTGGAAACACCATATATTTT
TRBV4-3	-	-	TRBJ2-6	CASSQDEGVSGANVLTF	TGCGCCAGCAGCCAAGATGAAGGGGTATCTGGGGCCAACGTCCTGACTTTC
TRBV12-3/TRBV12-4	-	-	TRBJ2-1	CASSFGNEQFF	TGTGCCAGCAGTTTCGGGAATGAGCAGTTCTTC
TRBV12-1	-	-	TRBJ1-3	CASSPEGDRGQPTSGNTIYF	TGTGCCAGCAGCCCCGAGGGGGACAGGGGACAGCCTACCTCTGGAAACACCATATATTTT
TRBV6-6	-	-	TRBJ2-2	CASSYPPSATGELFF	TGTGCCAGCAGTTACCCACCTAGTGCCACCGGGGAGCTGTTTTTT
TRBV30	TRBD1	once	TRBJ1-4	CAWSVGQGGKLFF	TGTGCCTGGAGTGTGGGACAGGGGGGAAAACTGTTTTTT
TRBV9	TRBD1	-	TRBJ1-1	CASSAGGQGATEAFF	TGTGCCAGCAGCGCTGGGGGACAGGGGGCGACTGAAGCTTTCTTT
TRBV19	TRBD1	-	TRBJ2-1	CASSIDAPTGTGGQCEQFF	TGTGCCAGTAGTATAGACGCCCCTACCGGGACAGGGGGCCAGTGTGAGCAGTTCTTC
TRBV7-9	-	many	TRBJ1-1	CASTLGGAGVNTEAFF	TGTGCCAGCACCCTCGGGGGGGCCGGGGTGAACACTGAAGCTTTCTTT
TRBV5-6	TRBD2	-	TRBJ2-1	CASSFIGLAGAPQFF	TGTGCCAGCAGCTTCATAGGACTAGCGGGGGCACCCCAGTTCTTC
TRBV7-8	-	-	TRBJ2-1	CASRKDTNNEQFF	TGTGCCAGCAGAAAGGACACGAACAATGAGCAGTTCTTC
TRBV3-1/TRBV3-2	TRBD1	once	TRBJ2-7	CASSPTTGRSYEQYF	TGTGCCAGCAGCCCCACGACAGGGAGAAGTTACGAGCAGTACTTC
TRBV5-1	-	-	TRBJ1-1	CASSLAPGTEAFF	TGCGCCAGCAGCTTGGCCCCGGGCACTGAAGCTTTCTTT
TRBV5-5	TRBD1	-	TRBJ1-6	CASSPGQGLSPLHF	TGTGCCAGCAGCCCGGGACAGGGGCTTTCACCCCTCCACTTT
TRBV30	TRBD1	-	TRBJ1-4	CAWSGHRGPNEKLFF	TGTGCCTGGAGTGGTCACAGGGGCCCTAATGAAAAACTGTTTTTT
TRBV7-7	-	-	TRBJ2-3	CASSPTGTDTQYF	TGTGCTAGCAGCCCGACAGGCACAGATACGCAGTATTTT
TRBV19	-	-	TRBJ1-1	CASSIPPQFVPVEAFF	TGTGCCAGTAGTATCCCCCCACAGTTTGTCCCCGTTGAAGCTTTCTTT
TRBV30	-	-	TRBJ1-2	CAHTSATAPSGYTF	TGTGCCCACACCAGTGCGACAGCCCCCTCAGGCTACACCTTC
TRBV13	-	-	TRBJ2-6	CASTPAALSGANVLTF	TGTGCCAGCACCCCAGCGGCCTTGTCCGGGGCCAACGTCCTGACTTTC
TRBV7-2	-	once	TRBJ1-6	CASSLGGRGSSYNSPLHF	TGTGCCAGCAGCTTGGGGGGGAGGGGGAGCTCCTATAATTCACCCCTCCACTTT
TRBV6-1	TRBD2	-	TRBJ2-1	CASSEFGGLADRYNEQFF	TGTGCCAGCAGTGAATTTGGGGGACTAGCGGACCGCTACAATGAGCAGTTCTTC
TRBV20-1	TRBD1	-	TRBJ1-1	CSARGQGAAFF	TGCAGTGCTAGAGGACAGGGGGCGGCTTTCTTT
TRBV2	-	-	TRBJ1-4	CASSEVGPINEKLFF	TGTGCCAGCAGTGAGGTCGGTCCGATTAATGAAAAACTGTTTTTT
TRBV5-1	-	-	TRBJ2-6	CASSFRGPRANVLTF	TGCGCCAGCAGCTTCCGCGGGCCCCGGGCCAACGTCCTGACTTTC
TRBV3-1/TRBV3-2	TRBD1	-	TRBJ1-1	CASSRDSYTEAFF	TGTGCCAGCAGCCGGGACAGCTACACTGAAGCTTTCTTT
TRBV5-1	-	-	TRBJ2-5	CASSPAPGAQETQYF	TGCGCCAGCAGCCCGGCCCCTGGAGCCCAAGAGACCCAGTACTTC
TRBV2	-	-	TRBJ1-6	CASKDPSRPPLHF	TGTGCCAGCAAAGACCCCTCCAGGCCACCCCTCCACTTT
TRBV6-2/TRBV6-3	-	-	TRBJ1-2	CASSWGRQNYGYTF	TGTGCCAGCAGTTGGGGCCGGCAGAACTATGGCTACACCTTC
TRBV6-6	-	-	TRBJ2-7	CASSSPPGFQSYEQYF	TGTGCCAGCAGCTCCCCCCCAGGGTTCCAATCCTACGAGCAGTACTTC
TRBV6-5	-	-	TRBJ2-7	CASSHQRVVTDEQYF	TGTGCCAGCAGTCACCAGAGGGTAGTTACCGACGAGCAGTACTTC
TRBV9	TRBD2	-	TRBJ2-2	CASSVVAGGTGELFF	TGTGCCAGCAGCGTAGTTGCGGGAGGAACCGGGGAGCTGTTTTTT
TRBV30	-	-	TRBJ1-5	CAWSVGAFNQPQHF	TGTGCCTGGAGTGTAGGAGCGTTCAATCAGCCCCAGCATTTT
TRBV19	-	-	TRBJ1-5	CASTGVTQPQHF	TGTGCCAGTACAGGGGTGACTCAGCCCCAGCATTTT
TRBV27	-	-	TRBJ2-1	CASNHGAGSSYNEQFF	TGTGCCAGCAACCACGGGGCGGGGAGCTCCTACAATGAGCAGTTCTTC
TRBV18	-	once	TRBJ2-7	CASSPDSYEQYF	TGTGCCAGCTCACCGGACAGCTACGAGCAGTACTTC